This T cell receptor (beta chain) was identified during a study of regulatory T cells in long-lasting Graves disease (dated by TCRdb to the early 2020s). Background on the whole study: Persistent Graves' disease was defined as antithyroid drug treatment for over 5 years with persistently positive TSH receptor autoantibodies. This study used TCR sequencing and RNA sequencing of peripheral blood to compare persistent Graves' disease patients against newly diagnosed Graves' disease patients. The study was conducted in China and was registered as a clinical trial. TCR sequencing covered around 13 persistent and approximately 20 newly diagnosed Graves' disease patients, some 35 samples in total. Persistent Graves' disease patients in the clinical cohort had taken antithyroid drugs for approximately 10 years on average.

Library creation used multiplex PCR. The sample was run on an Illumina HiSeq 4000. TCR beta libraries were built with iRepertoire HTBI primers and Arm-PCR amplification of CDR3 regions. Gel purification was performed on PCR products prior to sequencing. The authors' pipeline ran thus. Across samples, around 62 TRBV and roughly 13 TRBJ segments were identified and used for gene usage analysis of CDR3 amino acid clonotypes. COPE and FqMerger were used to merge the filtered high-quality paired reads into contigs. BLAST was used to align contigs to IMGT TRBV, TRBD and TRBJ reference genes, and CDR3 was defined according to IMGT. Clonotypes above 0.1% frequency were classified as highly expanded clones. Shannon entropy served as the measure of repertoire diversity, while the Gini coefficient captured V-J evenness. A clonotype found in more than one individual was treated as public. The public reads were run again by TCRdb, first through fastp at Q25 and then through MiXCR, and only productive beta chains were kept. Rows are unified per CDR3 protein, each entry keeping the most common DNA and genes. What appears here as the V and J calls and clone size reflects TCRdb's work, not the paper's. The sample table lists roughly 490,000 distinct CDR3 sequences, about 20% of them with a count of one. The ten most abundant clones make up around 12% of the sample.

This clonotype came up a few times. Its antigen has not been determined. Qualities for individual bases were not recorded, and no much larger clone is one base off. What this sample's time point label stands for: persistent/refractory GD, antithyroid drugs over 5 years with positive TRAb. RNA was extracted from PBMCs in TRIzol for both TCR sequencing and RNA sequencing. Graves' disease was diagnosed according to American Thyroid Association guidelines. Patients were recruited from an endocrinology department in Xi'an, China. Each patient gave approximately 9.7 milliliters of peripheral blood, collected in an EDTA anticoagulant tube. PBMCs were isolated by Ficoll Paque Plus density gradient separation without further T cell sorting. RNA quality was checked with an Agilent 2100 Bioanalyzer and agarose gel, and concentration with a NanoDrop 2000. Study-wide conclusions, independent of this receptor: Compared with newly diagnosed patients, persistent Graves' disease patients had lower TCR Shannon entropy and fewer highly expanded clones, which suggests clonal expansion. Because the primary lesion, thyroid tissue, could not be accessed, the study looked at peripheral blood alone. Only the TCR beta chain was sequenced and analyzed. The authors noted that the small sample size was a limitation that may lower accuracy. Persistent patients shared more public clonotypes among themselves (roughly 2,700) than newly diagnosed patients did (nearly 1,000). Preferential use of TRBV28, TRBJ1-2 and TRBJ2-5 was observed in persistent disease, whereas TRBV20-1 and TRBJ2-1 were favored in newly diagnosed disease.

Trimming takes 8 bases from V and 5 bases from J, and the germline ends sit 15 bases apart. According to the germline V gene (reference sequence), CDR1 reads SEHNR and CDR2 reads FQNEAQ. The CDR3 has 13 amino acids, counting the end cysteine and phenylalanine. The DNA shown is the 39-base CDR3, in frame from base 1. This specimen was peripheral blood mononuclear cells (PBMCs), taken when the disease was refractory, from a patient treated with antithyroid drugs. The chain links TRBV7-9 with TRBJ2-5; a tentative D match to TRBD2 spans 5 bases. This sequence originates from a female donor with Graves disease. The CDR3 region reads CASHRRDVETQYF. The DNA reads as follows: TGTGCCAGCCACAGACGGGATGTGGAGACCCAGTACTTC.